This T cell receptor (beta chain) was captured in a study of blood T cell repertoires in COVID-19. About the research overall: COVID-19 samples from acute and convalescent phases originated in the United States, Italy and Spain. The cDNA or gDNA used as material had been derived from T cells, B-cell-depleted T cells, or PBMCs.

As processed by the authors: For nucleated cells, counts were estimated from reference gene primer amplification. This table comes from immunoSEQ multiplex PCR, and its TCRdb copy is limited to in-frame clones, with some not included. V and J calls and clone size follow that table, whereas D and trimming were derived from the DNA. The sample has about 73,000 clones; approximately 88% are singletons. This CDR3 contains 13 residues. J gave up 7 bases and V 10 bases, and 9 bases lay outside the gene matches. This receptor was taken from a man aged 80 or over with active or convalescent COVID-19. Sample: peripheral blood. J is TRBJ2-1 and V is TRBV12-3 or TRBV12-4; 8 bases match TRBD2. CDR3 residues: CAISSGSSNEQFF. The CDR3 bases are TGTGCCATCAGCAGCGGGAGTTCTAATGAGCAGTTCTTC.